This T cell receptor (beta chain) comes out of a study of response to subunit inactivated influenza vaccine. The study's findings and limits: T cells newly recruited by each seasonal influenza vaccination are few, the authors suggested.

TCRdb re-called the RT-PCR reads through MiXCR, storing one row per CDR3 protein. The data show under 550,000 distinct CDR3 sequences, 7.2% seen once. The V and J ends lost 4 bases and 7 bases respectively, with 18 bases between them. The length of the CDR3 is 15 residues. Looked up from germline, CDR1 is SGHRS and CDR2 is YFSETQ. This clonotype was counted ten times or more. Antigen specificity is unknown. The V and J genes are TRBV5-1 and TRBJ2-1; D perhaps matches TRBD1 (5 bases). This sequence was found in a man between 50 and 75 years old who received an inactivated influenza vaccine. Sequencing was performed on PBMCs from blood, taken roughly 24 months after vaccination. The CDR3 here is CASSKDPYKGNEQFF. In nucleotides, the CDR3 is TGCGCCAGCAGCAAGGACCCGTACAAGGGGAATGAGCAGTTCTTC.